The 11 T cell receptor beta chains given below trace back to one sample, sequenced in a study of blood T cell repertoires in COVID-19. This table comes from immunoSEQ multiplex PCR, and its TCRdb copy is limited to in-frame clones, with some not included. Among 2,500 to 4,000 clones listed, 75% to 90% were seen once. The sequenced sample consisted of peripheral blood. These receptors originate from a human donor with active COVID-19. The donor label of this sample is uncertain.

This clone was seen a single time. The genes are TRBV9 and TRBJ1-1, with D maybe TRBD1 (5 bases). The V and J ends lost 0 bases and 4 bases respectively, with 13 bases between them. CDR3 length: 15 amino acids. The germline V gene has CDR1 SGDLS and CDR2 YYNGEE. The CDR3: CASSVVQEGSTEAFF. CDR3 bases: TGTGCCAGCAGCGTAGTACAGGAGGGGAGCACTGAAGCTTTCTTT.

The chain links TRBV19 to TRBJ2-7; 9 nucleotides match TRBD2. With V trimmed by 5 bases and J by 2 bases, 7 bases remained unmatched. The CDR3 consists of 15 residues. Germline V CDR1 and CDR2: LNHDA, SQIVND (reference sequence). Here the CDR3 DNA reads TGTGCCAGTAGTCTCTCTAGCGGGACACCCTACGAGCAGTACTTC. Protein: CASSLSSGTPYEQYF.

The V call is TRBV27, the J call TRBJ2-1, with D possibly matching TRBD2 (6 bases). The CDR3 has 16 residues. From germline, CDR1 is MNHEY and CDR2 SMNVEV (reference sequence). Trimming removed 6 bases at V and 0 bases at J, with 15 bases between. The CDR3 DNA sequence: TGTGCCAGCAGCCCAAGTGGGGGGAACTCCTACAATGAGCAGTTCTTC. It is translated as CASSPSGGNSYNEQFF.

This chain uses TRBV5-6 with TRBJ2-5; no firm D call. Germline CDR1 reads SGHDT; CDR2 reads YYEEEE. V gave up 1 base and J gave up 5 bases, with 12 bases separating them. The CDR3 runs 14 residues. CDR3 loop: CASSLTESWETQYF. DNA of the CDR3: TGTGCCAGCAGCTTGACGGAGAGTTGGGAGACCCAGTACTTC.

The chain carries TRBV19 and TRBJ1-2; 9 positions match TRBD1. The CDR3 sequence is 15 residues long. The V and J ends lost 7 bases and 2 bases, in that order; junction bases with no gene match: 8. Germline V gives CDR1 LNHDA, CDR2 SQIVND (reference sequence). DNA of the CDR3: TGTGCCAGTACCACAGGGACAGGGAAAAACTATGGCTACACCTTC. Translated, it gives CASTTGTGKNYGYTF.

The chain links TRBV7-9 to TRBJ1-1, with D possibly TRBD1 on 6 matching bases. The CDR3 is 15 amino acids. V was clipped by 2 bases and J by 4 bases, with 14 bases between them. CDR1 SEHNR and CDR2 FQNEAQ come from the germline V gene (reference sequence). Written as DNA, the CDR3 is TGTGCCAGCAGCTTACTGAAACAGGGCGCCACTGAAGCTTTCTTT. It codes for CASSLLKQGATEAFF.

This clone occurred a few times. The V call is TRBV12-5, the J call TRBJ1-2; 7 bases align to TRBD1. The CDR3 covers 15 residues. Germline assignment: CDR1 LGHNT and CDR2 FRNRAP. V was clipped by 4 bases and J by 0 bases; unmatched bases: 5. Written as DNA, the CDR3 is TGTGCTAGTGGTTATGAGGGGGCGGCTAACTATGGCTACACCTTC. As protein: CASGYEGAANYGYTF.

In DNA, the CDR3 is TGTGCCAGCAGCTTAGGGGGACAGGGTGAAAAACTGTTTTTT. This sequence encodes CASSLGGQGEKLFF. The genes are TRBV11-2 and TRBJ1-4; 9 nucleotides match TRBD1. The V gene end was trimmed by 1 base and the J gene end by 7 bases; junction bases not matched to a gene: 1. Germline V gives CDR1 SGHAT, CDR2 FQNNGV. The CDR3 consists of 14 residues.

The J gene is TRBJ1-5, the V gene TRBV6-2 or TRBV6-3; TRBD1 agrees at 7 bases. V lost 5 bases and J lost 6; bases outside the gene matches: 10. This CDR3 is built from 15 residues. Germline-derived CDR1 and CDR2 are MNHEY and SVGEGT. CDR3 in amino acids: CASSTTRQGSQPQHF. The CDR3 DNA reads as TGTGCCAGCAGTACAACGAGACAGGGCTCTCAGCCCCAGCATTTT.

The rearrangement links TRBV13 to TRBJ2-3, with 9 nucleotides matching TRBD1. V was pared by 5 bases and J by 0 bases, with 9 bases of the junction left unmatched. Per the germline V gene, CDR1 is PRHDT and CDR2 is FYEKMQ (reference sequence). This CDR3 is built from 17 residues. The CDR3 DNA reads as TGTGCCAGCAGCCTCCGAGCCGGGACAGGGAGCACAGATACGCAGTATTTT. Translated: CASSLRAGTGSTDTQYF.

V gene TRBV6-6 combines with J gene TRBJ2-5; no firm D call. This CDR3 comprises 12 residues. Trimming took off 6 bases at V and 4 bases at J, with 9 bases between the two ends. Germline lookup yields CDR1 MNHNY and CDR2 SVGAGI (reference sequence). Here the CDR3 reads CASSAGGETQYF. The CDR3 nucleotides read TGTGCCAGCAGCGCCGGCGGAGAGACCCAGTACTTC.